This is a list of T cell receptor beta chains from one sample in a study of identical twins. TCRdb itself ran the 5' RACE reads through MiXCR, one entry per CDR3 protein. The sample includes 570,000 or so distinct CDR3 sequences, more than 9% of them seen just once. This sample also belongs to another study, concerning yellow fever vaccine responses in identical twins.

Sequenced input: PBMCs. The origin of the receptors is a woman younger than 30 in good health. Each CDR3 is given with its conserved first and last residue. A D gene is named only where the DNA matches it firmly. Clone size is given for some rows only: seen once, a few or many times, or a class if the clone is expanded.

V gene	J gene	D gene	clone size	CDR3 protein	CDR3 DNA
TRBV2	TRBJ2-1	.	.	CASIGEIYNEQFF	TGTGCCAGCATCGGAGAGATCTACAATGAGCAGTTCTTC
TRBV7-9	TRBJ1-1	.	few	CASSFTGVNTEAFF	TGTGCCAGCAGCTTCACAGGAGTCAACACTGAAGCTTTCTTT
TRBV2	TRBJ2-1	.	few	CASGGRGVYNEQFF	TGTGCCAGTGGGGGCAGGGGGGTCTACAATGAGCAGTTCTTC
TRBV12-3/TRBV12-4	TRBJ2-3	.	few	CASSRGVGAWGDTQYF	TGTGCCAGCAGCCGGGGCGTGGGGGCTTGGGGAGATACGCAGTATTTT
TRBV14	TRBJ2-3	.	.	CASSLYGTDTQYF	TGTGCCAGCAGCCTCTATGGCACAGATACGCAGTATTTT
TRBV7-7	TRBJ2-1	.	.	CASSSGPQPGINNEQFF	TGTGCTAGCAGCTCAGGGCCCCAGCCAGGTATAAACAATGAGCAGTTCTTC
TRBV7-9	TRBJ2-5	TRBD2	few	CASSSRGSGSLKETQYF	TGTGCCAGCAGCTCACGAGGTAGCGGGAGTCTGAAGGAGACCCAGTACTTC
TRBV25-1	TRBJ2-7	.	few	CASSDPLFALEQYF	TGTGCCAGCAGTGACCCTCTGTTTGCCCTCGAGCAGTACTTC
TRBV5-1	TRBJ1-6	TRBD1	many	CASSPGQPNSPLHF	TGCGCCAGCAGCCCGGGACAGCCCAATTCACCCCTCCACTTT
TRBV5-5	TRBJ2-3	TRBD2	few	CASSFGLAGFTDTQYF	TGTGCCAGCAGCTTCGGGCTAGCGGGGTTCACAGATACGCAGTATTTT
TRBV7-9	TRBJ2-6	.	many	CASSPAAGANVLTF	TGTGCCAGCAGCCCGGCCGCTGGGGCCAACGTCCTGACTTTC
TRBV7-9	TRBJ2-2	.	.	CASSKNRGLNTGELFF	TGTGCCAGCAGCAAAAACCGTGGACTTAACACCGGGGAGCTGTTTTTT
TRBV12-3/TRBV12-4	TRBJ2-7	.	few	CASSLRSRDEQYF	TGTGCCAGCAGTTTACGATCCAGGGACGAGCAGTACTTC
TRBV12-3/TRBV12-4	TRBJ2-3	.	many	CASSPLLVGDTQYF	TGTGCCAGCAGTCCCTTGCTGGTGGGAGATACGCAGTATTTT
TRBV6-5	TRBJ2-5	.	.	CASSYSVTGPGTQYF	TGTGCCAGCAGTTACTCGGTGACTGGGCCTGGGACCCAGTACTTC
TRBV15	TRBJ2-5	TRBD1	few	CATSRGAGGKWETQYF	TGTGCCACCAGCAGAGGGGCAGGGGGCAAGTGGGAGACCCAGTACTTC
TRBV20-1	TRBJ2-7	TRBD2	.	CSATFGLATYEQYF	TGCAGTGCTACCTTCGGACTAGCGACCTACGAGCAGTACTTC
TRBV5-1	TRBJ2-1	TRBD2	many	CASSLVGGMNNEQFF	TGCGCCAGCAGCTTGGTGGGGGGGATGAACAATGAGCAGTTCTTC
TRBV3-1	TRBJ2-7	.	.	CASSHRDKNYEQYF	TGTGCCAGCAGCCACCGGGACAAGAACTACGAGCAGTACTTC
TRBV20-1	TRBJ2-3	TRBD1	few	CSARDLDRDHSTDTQYF	TGCAGTGCTAGAGATCTCGACAGGGACCACTCCACAGATACGCAGTATTTT
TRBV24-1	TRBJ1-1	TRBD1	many	CATSDPRTGSGTEAFF	TGTGCCACCAGTGACCCTCGGACAGGATCGGGGACTGAAGCTTTCTTT
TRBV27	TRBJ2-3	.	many	CASSLGAVTDTQYF	TGTGCCAGCAGTTTAGGCGCAGTCACAGATACGCAGTATTTT
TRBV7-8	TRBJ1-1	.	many	CASRDLGNTEAFF	TGTGCCAGTCGTGATTTGGGGAACACTGAAGCTTTCTTT
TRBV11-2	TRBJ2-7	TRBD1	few	CASSPNGQVLWVYEQYF	TGTGCCAGCAGCCCGAACGGACAGGTTTTGTGGGTCTACGAGCAGTACTTC
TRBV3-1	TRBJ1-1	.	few	CASSPEGGLYTEAFF	TGTGCCAGCAGTCCCGAGGGGGGTCTGTACACTGAAGCTTTCTTT
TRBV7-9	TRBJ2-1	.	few	CASSLAGAGAHGEQFF	TGTGCCAGCAGCTTAGCGGGGGCGGGAGCTCATGGTGAGCAGTTCTTC
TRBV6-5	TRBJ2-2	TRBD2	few	CASSYGAGDNTGELFF	TGTGCCAGCAGTTACGGGGCGGGAGATAACACCGGGGAGCTGTTTTTT
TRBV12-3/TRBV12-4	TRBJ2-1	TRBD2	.	CASREGLAGGAYNEQFF	TGTGCCAGCAGAGAGGGACTAGCGGGAGGGGCCTACAATGAGCAGTTCTTC
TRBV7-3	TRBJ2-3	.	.	CASSLIGETDTQYF	TGTGCCAGCAGCTTAATAGGGGAAACAGATACGCAGTATTTT
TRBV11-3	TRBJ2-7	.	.	CASSLEDRLNPYEQYF	TGTGCCAGCAGCTTAGAAGACAGGCTCAACCCCTACGAGCAGTACTTC
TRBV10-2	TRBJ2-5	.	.	CASSSVFEETQYF	TGCGCCAGCAGCTCGGTGTTTGAGGAGACCCAGTACTTC
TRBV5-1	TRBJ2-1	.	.	CASGPTGGNEQFF	TGCGCCAGCGGGCCGACTGGGGGCAATGAGCAGTTCTTC
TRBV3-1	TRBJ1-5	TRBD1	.	CASSQDRGAQPQHF	TGTGCCAGCAGCCAAGACAGGGGGGCTCAGCCCCAGCATTTT
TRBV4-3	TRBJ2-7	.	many	CASSQDKQGFEQYF	TGCGCCAGCAGCCAAGATAAACAGGGATTCGAGCAGTACTTC
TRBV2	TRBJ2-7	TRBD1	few	CASSMDRGSNEQYF	TGTGCCAGCAGTATGGACAGGGGGTCCAACGAGCAGTACTTC
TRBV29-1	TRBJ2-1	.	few	CSVEKVVADEQFF	TGCAGCGTTGAGAAGGTGGTAGCGGATGAGCAGTTCTTC
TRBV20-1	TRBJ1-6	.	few	CSIAGRDNSPLHF	TGCAGTATTGCGGGACGGGATAATTCACCCCTCCACTTT
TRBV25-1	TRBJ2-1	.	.	CPSGRGNEQFF	TGTCCCAGCGGACGGGGAAATGAGCAGTTCTTC
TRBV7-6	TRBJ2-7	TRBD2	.	CASSHLSSGMISYEQYF	TGTGCCAGCAGCCATCTTTCTAGCGGGATGATCTCCTACGAGCAGTACTTC
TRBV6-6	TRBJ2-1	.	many	CASTHLTDEQFF	TGTGCCAGCACCCACTTGACAGATGAGCAGTTCTTC
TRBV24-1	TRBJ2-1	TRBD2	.	CATSEVLAGYNEQFF	TGTGCCACCAGTGAAGTCCTAGCGGGATACAATGAGCAGTTCTTC